One sample yielded the 21 T cell receptor beta chains listed below, sequenced in a study of cytomegalovirus exposure and HLA in healthy donors. In the PCR, 60 Vbeta and 13 Jbeta primers were used. Repertoires were generated with immunoSEQ multiplex PCR, while TCRdb's copy carries only in-frame clones and drops some. Here the sample spans approximately 150,000 clones, approximately 71% being singletons. The sample consisted of PBMCs. The receptors come from a woman aged 55-69 years in good health and CMV-seronegative.

The chain recombines TRBV10-1 with TRBJ2-1, with a possible D match to TRBD2 (6 bases). Trimming removed 5 bases from V and 6 bases from J, with 14 bases in between. Germline V gene lookup returns CDR1 WNHNN and CDR2 SYGVQD (reference sequence). This CDR3 comprises 14 residues. The CDR3 DNA sequence: TGCGCCAGCAGTATTAGCGGAGTGGGCAATGAGCAGTTCTTC. This gives the protein CASSISGVGNEQFF.

This chain connects TRBV2 to TRBJ1-6, with a possible D match to TRBD1 (5 bases). V was shortened by 6 bases and J by 8 bases, with 14 bases between the two germline ends. Germline lookup yields CDR1 SNHLY and CDR2 FYNNEI. CDR3 length: 14 amino acids. The CDR3 is CASRGQGYYSPLHF. As DNA, the CDR3 is TGTGCCAGCAGAGGACAAGGGTATTATTCACCCCTCCACTTT.

This clone was seen a few times. The chain has TRBV2 and TRBJ1-1, with D possibly TRBD1 on 6 matching bases. CDR3 length equals 13 residues. The V end lost 10 bases, the J end lost 1 base, and 13 bases lay between the germline ends. CDR1 is SNHLY and CDR2 is FYNNEI in the germline V gene. CDR3 in amino acids: CANSQGWNTEAFF. CDR3 nucleotide sequence: TGTGCCAACTCACAGGGCTGGAACACTGAAGCTTTCTTT.

The V gene is TRBV5-1, the J gene TRBJ1-6; D perhaps matches TRBD1 (5 bases). Between the trimmed V and J ends, which lost 0 bases and 4 bases, there was a span of 23 bases. Germline CDR1 reads SGHRS; CDR2 reads YFSETQ. The length of the CDR3 is 20 residues. CDR3 region: CASSLEGSAGPPEYNSPLHF. The CDR3 DNA sequence: TGCGCCAGCAGCTTGGAAGGGTCGGCAGGGCCCCCGGAATATAATTCACCCCTCCACTTT.

This chain connects TRBV19 to TRBJ1-2; 7 nucleotides match TRBD1. V lost 5 bases to trimming and J lost 4 bases; unmatched junction nucleotides: 10. The CDR3 has 15 amino acids. Per germline, CDR1 LNHDA and CDR2 SQIVND (reference sequence). The chain's CDR3 is CASSLSGTAPYGYTF. CDR3 in DNA: TGTGCCAGTAGTCTGTCCGGGACAGCACCCTATGGCTACACCTTC.

This chain connects TRBV11-3 to TRBJ2-3; D gene uncertain. V was trimmed by 5 bases and J by 0 bases, leaving 9 bases between them. Germline values: CDR1 SGHNT, CDR2 YENEEA. The CDR3 consists of 14 residues. The CDR3 DNA is TGTGCCAGCAGCCCGGCGGCTAGCACAGATACGCAGTATTTT. Translated, it gives CASSPAASTDTQYF.

The CDR3, as DNA: TGTGCCAGCAGTTCCCGGGCCGGGGAGCTGTTTTTT. Translation: CASSSRAGELFF. This sequence joins TRBV28 and TRBJ2-2; D is uncertain. Germline CDR1 MDHEN, CDR2 SYDVKM. The V end was cut by 4 bases, the J end by 6 bases, with 6 bases between. This CDR3 region has 12 residues. Using reference TRBV28 and TRBJ2-2 for the parts outside the CDR3, the full variable domain is DVKVTQSSRYLVKRTGEKVFLECVQDMDHENMFWYRQDPGLGLRLIYFSYDVKMKEKGDIPEGYSVSREKKERFSLILESASTNQTSMYLCASSSRAGELFFGEGSRLTVL.

The table lists this clone with a count of one. The V and J genes are TRBV6-5 and TRBJ2-1, with D perhaps TRBD1 (5 bases). Trimming pared 7 bases from V and 10 bases from J, leaving 11 bases between. Germline V gene sequence: CDR1 MNHEY, CDR2 SVGAGI. The CDR3 covers 11 residues. The CDR3 region has the DNA TGTGCCAGCATTTGGGGCAGGGAGCAGTTCTTC. Encoded protein: CASIWGREQFF.

The V call is TRBV2, the J call TRBJ2-3, with 10 bases lining up with TRBD1. The CDR3 is 17 amino acids. Losses at the gene ends were 5 bases for V and 6 bases for J; bases not matched to a gene: 14. CDR1 and CDR2 from the germline V gene are SNHLY and FYNNEI. As DNA, the CDR3 is TGTGCCAGCAGTCTCAATTCCGGGACAGGGGTTAGTGATACGCAGTATTTT. Translating it yields CASSLNSGTGVSDTQYF.

V and J are TRBV2 and TRBJ1-5; D might be TRBD1 (5 bases). Germline V lookup: CDR1 SNHLY, CDR2 FYNNEI. V was clipped by 7 bases and J by 4 bases, with 17 bases between them. This CDR3 has 15 amino acids. DNA for the CDR3: TGTGCCAGCATGGGGGGGGGAGGTCGGAATCAGCCCCAGCATTTT. It codes for CASMGGGGRNQPQHF.

The chain joins TRBV10-1 to TRBJ1-1; TRBD1 aligns across 7 bases. Germline CDR1 and CDR2: WNHNN and SYGVQD (reference sequence). The CDR3 sequence is 14 residues long. Germline trimming cut 9 bases from V and 1 base from J; bases unmatched to any gene: 8. CDR3 residues: CASGGTEENTEAFF. Here the CDR3 DNA reads TGCGCCAGTGGGGGGACAGAAGAGAACACTGAAGCTTTCTTT.

The V and J genes are TRBV21-1 and TRBJ2-7; the table's D gene call, TRBD1, was not cross checked with the DNA. TRBV21-1 constitutes a pseudogene. This CDR3 comprises 15 residues. The CDR3 is CASSKEGQGANEQYF. CDR3 coding DNA: TGTGCCAGCAGCAAAGAGGGACAGGGGGCCAACGAGCAGTACTTC.

This chain joins TRBV6-1 and TRBJ1-5; 8 bases are shared with TRBD1. Trimming cost V 5 bases and J 6 bases; bases outside gene matches: 3. Germline V lookup: CDR1 MNHNS, CDR2 SASEGT. The CDR3 covers 13 residues. The CDR3 sequence: CASSPQGGQPQHF. The DNA of the CDR3 is TGTGCCAGCAGTCCACAGGGGGGTCAGCCCCAGCATTTT.

This sequence joins TRBV7-9 and TRBJ1-1, with TRBD1 matching over 9 bases. Germline CDR1 reads SEHNR; CDR2 reads FQNEAQ (reference sequence). The CDR3 length is 15 residues. J lost 4 bases, V lost 5 bases, and 8 bases had no gene match. CDR3 in amino acids: CASSPTDRGGTEAFF. The CDR3 nucleotides read TGTGCCAGCAGCCCAACGGACAGGGGCGGCACTGAAGCTTTCTTT.

J is TRBJ1-6 and V is TRBV7-9; weak D call: TRBD1 (5 bases). This CDR3 has 14 amino acids. Germline lookup yields CDR1 SEHNR and CDR2 FQNEAQ (reference sequence). The V gene lost 5 bases and the J gene lost 4 bases, with 9 bases spanning the gap. The CDR3 is CASSPDRYNSPLHF. CDR3 nucleotides: TGTGCCAGCAGCCCCGACAGATATAATTCACCCCTCCACTTT.

The rearrangement links TRBV7-2 to TRBJ1-4, with a possible D match to TRBD1 (5 bases). The CDR3 length is 16 residues. Trimming removed 1 base from V and 7 bases from J, with 16 bases in between. The germline V gene has CDR1 SGHTA and CDR2 FQGNSA. CDR3 coding DNA: TGTGCCAGCAGCTTAGTTCATCAGGGAGGGAGTGAAAAACTGTTTTTT. It translates to CASSLVHQGGSEKLFF.

V is TRBV27 and J is TRBJ2-3, with 7 bases matching TRBD2. Trimming took 8 bases from V and 2 from J; bases not matched to a gene: 10. The CDR3 has 15 residues. Germline V CDR1 and CDR2: MNHEY, SMNVEV (reference sequence). The CDR3 reads CASHKRTSATDTQYF. The CDR3 DNA reads as TGTGCCAGCCACAAGAGGACTAGTGCCACAGATACGCAGTATTTT.

The gene calls are TRBV30 and TRBJ1-1; D is ambiguous. The CDR3 sequence is 13 residues long. The germline V gene encodes CDR1 GTSNPN and CDR2 SVGIG (reference sequence). Between the trimmed V and J ends, which lost 4 bases and 3 bases, there was a span of 12 bases. CDR3 DNA: TGTGCCTGGATCAACCGGTTATACACTGAAGCTTTCTTT. This encodes CAWINRLYTEAFF.

This clone was seen only a few times. The chain carries TRBV6-1 and TRBJ1-6; unclear D gene. The V end was cut by 2 bases, the J end by 9 bases, with 11 bases between. CDR3 length: 14 residues. Looked up from germline, CDR1 is MNHNS and CDR2 is SASEGT. The CDR3 loop reads CASSEWQMASPLHF. As DNA, the CDR3 is TGTGCCAGCAGTGAATGGCAAATGGCTTCACCCCTCCACTTT.

DNA for the CDR3: TGTGCCAGTAGCCAACAAGGGGGATACAATGAGCAGTTCTTC. Its translation is CASSQQGGYNEQFF. This chain links TRBV19 with TRBJ2-1, with a tentative D call TRBD1 (6 bases). CDR3 length equals 14 residues. V was cut by 6 bases and J by 4 bases, with 13 bases left in between. Germline CDR1 reads LNHDA; CDR2 reads SQIVND (reference sequence).

J is TRBJ2-3 and V is TRBV19; a weak D match, TRBD1 (8 bases). The ends were cut back, 5 bases at V and 1 base at J, with 22 bases in the middle. CDR1 LNHDA and CDR2 SQIVND come from the germline V gene (reference sequence). CDR3 length: 18 amino acids. CDR3 amino acids: CASSPSRGQGGGTDTQYF. The CDR3 DNA follows: TGTGCCAGTAGTCCCTCCAGGGGGCAGGGAGGGGGCACAGATACGCAGTATTTT.